This TCR beta chain was recorded in a study of T cell responses to AZD1222 COVID-19 vaccine. As regards this clone: Antigen unknown.

Study-level points and caveats: Epitopes outside B.1.351 and B.1.1.7 mutated regions reportedly drew nearly half of spike TCRs.

Data came from immunoSEQ multiplex PCR; TCRdb stores just in-frame clones and leaves some out. The profile covers 100,000 to 150,000 clones, with around 90% appearing a single time and approximately 4.5% taken by the ten largest. Sequences were derived from peripheral blood, sampled on day 0 of MenACWY control vaccination. This clonotype was obtained from an adult in good health.

The CDR3 reads CASSPVGSSYEQYF. The CDR3 nucleotides read TGTGCCAGCTCACCAGTGGGGAGCTCCTACGAGCAGTACTTC. The chain joins TRBV18 to TRBJ2-7, with D perhaps matching TRBD2 (5 bases). CDR1 is KGHSH, CDR2 LQKENI, per germline. The CDR3 totals 14 residues. Trimming removed 2 bases at V and 0 bases at J, with 8 bases between. The full variable domain, completed using reference TRBV18 and TRBJ2-7, is NAGVMQNPRHLVRRRGQEARLRCSPMKGHSHVYWYRQLPEEGLKFMVYLQKENIIDESGMPKERFSAEFPKEGPSILRIQQVVRGDSAAYFCASSPVGSSYEQYFGPGTRLTVT.